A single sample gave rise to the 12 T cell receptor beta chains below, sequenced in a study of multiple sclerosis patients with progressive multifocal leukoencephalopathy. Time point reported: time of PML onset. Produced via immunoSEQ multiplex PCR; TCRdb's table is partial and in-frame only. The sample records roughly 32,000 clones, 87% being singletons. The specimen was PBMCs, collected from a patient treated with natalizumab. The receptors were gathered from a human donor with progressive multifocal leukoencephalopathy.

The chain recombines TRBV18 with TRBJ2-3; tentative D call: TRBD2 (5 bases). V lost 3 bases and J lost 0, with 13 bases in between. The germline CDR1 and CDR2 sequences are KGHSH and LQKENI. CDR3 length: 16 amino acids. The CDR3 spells CASSPTASRSTDTQYF. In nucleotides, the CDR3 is TGTGCCAGCTCACCGACGGCTAGCCGTAGCACAGATACGCAGTATTTT.

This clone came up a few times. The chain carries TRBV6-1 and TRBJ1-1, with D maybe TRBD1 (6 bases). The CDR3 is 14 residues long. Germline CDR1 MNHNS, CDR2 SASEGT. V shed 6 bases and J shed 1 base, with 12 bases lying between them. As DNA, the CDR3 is TGTGCCAGCAGCTATGGGGGACAGAACACTGAAGCTTTCTTT. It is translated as CASSYGGQNTEAFF.

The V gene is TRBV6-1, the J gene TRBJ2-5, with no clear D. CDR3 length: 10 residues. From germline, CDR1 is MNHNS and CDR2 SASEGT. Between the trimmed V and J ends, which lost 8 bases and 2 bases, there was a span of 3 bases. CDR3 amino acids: CASAQETQYF. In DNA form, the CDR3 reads TGTGCCAGCGCGCAAGAGACCCAGTACTTC.

The chain's CDR3 is CASSQVGAGVTDTQYF. The CDR3 DNA reads as TGTGCCAGCAGCCAAGTAGGAGCGGGAGTCACAGATACGCAGTATTTT. This rearrangement joins TRBV14 to TRBJ2-3; 8 nucleotides agree with TRBD2. CDR1 and CDR2 from the germline V gene are SGHDN and FVKESK. The CDR3 covers 16 residues. Trimming at V came to 1 base and at J to 2 bases, leaving 5 bases not matched to a gene.

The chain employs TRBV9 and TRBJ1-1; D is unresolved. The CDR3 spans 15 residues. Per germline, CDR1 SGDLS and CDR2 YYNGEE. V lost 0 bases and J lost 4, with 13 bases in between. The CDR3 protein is CASSVGGHPATEAFF. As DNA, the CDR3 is TGTGCCAGCAGCGTAGGGGGTCACCCGGCCACTGAAGCTTTCTTT. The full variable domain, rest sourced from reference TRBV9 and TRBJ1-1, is DSGVTQTPKHLITATGQRVTLRCSPRSGDLSVYWYQQSLDQGLQFLIQYYNGEERAKGNILERFSAQQFPDLHSELNLSSLELGDSALYFCASSVGGHPATEAFFGQGTRLTVV.

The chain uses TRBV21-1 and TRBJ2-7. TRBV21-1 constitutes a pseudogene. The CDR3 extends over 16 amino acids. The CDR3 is CASSKDRRQSSYEQYF. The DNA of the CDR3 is TGTGCCAGCAGCAAAGATCGTAGGCAGAGCTCCTACGAGCAGTACTTC.

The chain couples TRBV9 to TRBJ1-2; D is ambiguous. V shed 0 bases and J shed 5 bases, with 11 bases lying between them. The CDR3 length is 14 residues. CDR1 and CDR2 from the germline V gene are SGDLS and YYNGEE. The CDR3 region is CASSVEDKGYGYTF. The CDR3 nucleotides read TGTGCCAGCAGCGTAGAAGACAAAGGGTATGGCTACACCTTC.

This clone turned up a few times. The CDR3 bases are TGTGCCAGCAGTTTTGGAAACACCGGGGAGCTGTTTTTT. This translates into CASSFGNTGELFF. This chain joins TRBV27 and TRBJ2-2, with unresolved D. The CDR3 runs to 13 residues. Trimming stripped 3 bases from V and 2 bases from J, with 4 bases between. Germline CDR1 MNHEY, CDR2 SMNVEV (reference sequence).

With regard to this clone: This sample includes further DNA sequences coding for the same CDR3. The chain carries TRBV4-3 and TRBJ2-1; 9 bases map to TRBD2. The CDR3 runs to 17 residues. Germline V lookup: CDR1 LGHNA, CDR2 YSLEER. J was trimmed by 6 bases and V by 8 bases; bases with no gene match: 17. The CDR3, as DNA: TGCGCCAGCGAACAGGGGAAGACAGCGGGGGGTCCCAATGAGCAGTTCTTC. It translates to CASEQGKTAGGPNEQFF.

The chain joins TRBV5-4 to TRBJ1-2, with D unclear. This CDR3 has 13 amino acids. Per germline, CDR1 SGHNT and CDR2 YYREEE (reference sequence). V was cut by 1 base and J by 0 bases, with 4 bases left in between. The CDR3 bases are TGTGCCAGCAGCTTGACAACTAACTATGGCTACACCTTC. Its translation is CASSLTTNYGYTF. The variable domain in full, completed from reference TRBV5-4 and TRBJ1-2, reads ETGVTQSPTHLIKTRGQQVTLRCSSQSGHNTVSWYQQALGQGPQFIFQYYREEENGRGNFPPRFSGLQFPNYSSELNVNALELDDSALYLCASSLTTNYGYTFGSGTRLTVV.

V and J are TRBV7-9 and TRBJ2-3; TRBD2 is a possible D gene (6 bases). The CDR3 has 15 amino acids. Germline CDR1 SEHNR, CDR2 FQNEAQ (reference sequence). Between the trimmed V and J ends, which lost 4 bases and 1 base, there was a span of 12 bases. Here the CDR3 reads CASSSRERGTDTQYF. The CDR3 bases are TGTGCCAGCAGCTCTCGGGAGCGGGGCACAGATACGCAGTATTTT.

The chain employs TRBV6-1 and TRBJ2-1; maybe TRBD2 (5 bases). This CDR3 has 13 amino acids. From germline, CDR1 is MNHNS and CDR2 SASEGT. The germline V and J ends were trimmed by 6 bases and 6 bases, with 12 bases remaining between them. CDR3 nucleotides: TGTGCCAGCAGCTCATTGAGGGCCAATGAGCAGTTCTTC. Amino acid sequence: CASSSLRANEQFF.